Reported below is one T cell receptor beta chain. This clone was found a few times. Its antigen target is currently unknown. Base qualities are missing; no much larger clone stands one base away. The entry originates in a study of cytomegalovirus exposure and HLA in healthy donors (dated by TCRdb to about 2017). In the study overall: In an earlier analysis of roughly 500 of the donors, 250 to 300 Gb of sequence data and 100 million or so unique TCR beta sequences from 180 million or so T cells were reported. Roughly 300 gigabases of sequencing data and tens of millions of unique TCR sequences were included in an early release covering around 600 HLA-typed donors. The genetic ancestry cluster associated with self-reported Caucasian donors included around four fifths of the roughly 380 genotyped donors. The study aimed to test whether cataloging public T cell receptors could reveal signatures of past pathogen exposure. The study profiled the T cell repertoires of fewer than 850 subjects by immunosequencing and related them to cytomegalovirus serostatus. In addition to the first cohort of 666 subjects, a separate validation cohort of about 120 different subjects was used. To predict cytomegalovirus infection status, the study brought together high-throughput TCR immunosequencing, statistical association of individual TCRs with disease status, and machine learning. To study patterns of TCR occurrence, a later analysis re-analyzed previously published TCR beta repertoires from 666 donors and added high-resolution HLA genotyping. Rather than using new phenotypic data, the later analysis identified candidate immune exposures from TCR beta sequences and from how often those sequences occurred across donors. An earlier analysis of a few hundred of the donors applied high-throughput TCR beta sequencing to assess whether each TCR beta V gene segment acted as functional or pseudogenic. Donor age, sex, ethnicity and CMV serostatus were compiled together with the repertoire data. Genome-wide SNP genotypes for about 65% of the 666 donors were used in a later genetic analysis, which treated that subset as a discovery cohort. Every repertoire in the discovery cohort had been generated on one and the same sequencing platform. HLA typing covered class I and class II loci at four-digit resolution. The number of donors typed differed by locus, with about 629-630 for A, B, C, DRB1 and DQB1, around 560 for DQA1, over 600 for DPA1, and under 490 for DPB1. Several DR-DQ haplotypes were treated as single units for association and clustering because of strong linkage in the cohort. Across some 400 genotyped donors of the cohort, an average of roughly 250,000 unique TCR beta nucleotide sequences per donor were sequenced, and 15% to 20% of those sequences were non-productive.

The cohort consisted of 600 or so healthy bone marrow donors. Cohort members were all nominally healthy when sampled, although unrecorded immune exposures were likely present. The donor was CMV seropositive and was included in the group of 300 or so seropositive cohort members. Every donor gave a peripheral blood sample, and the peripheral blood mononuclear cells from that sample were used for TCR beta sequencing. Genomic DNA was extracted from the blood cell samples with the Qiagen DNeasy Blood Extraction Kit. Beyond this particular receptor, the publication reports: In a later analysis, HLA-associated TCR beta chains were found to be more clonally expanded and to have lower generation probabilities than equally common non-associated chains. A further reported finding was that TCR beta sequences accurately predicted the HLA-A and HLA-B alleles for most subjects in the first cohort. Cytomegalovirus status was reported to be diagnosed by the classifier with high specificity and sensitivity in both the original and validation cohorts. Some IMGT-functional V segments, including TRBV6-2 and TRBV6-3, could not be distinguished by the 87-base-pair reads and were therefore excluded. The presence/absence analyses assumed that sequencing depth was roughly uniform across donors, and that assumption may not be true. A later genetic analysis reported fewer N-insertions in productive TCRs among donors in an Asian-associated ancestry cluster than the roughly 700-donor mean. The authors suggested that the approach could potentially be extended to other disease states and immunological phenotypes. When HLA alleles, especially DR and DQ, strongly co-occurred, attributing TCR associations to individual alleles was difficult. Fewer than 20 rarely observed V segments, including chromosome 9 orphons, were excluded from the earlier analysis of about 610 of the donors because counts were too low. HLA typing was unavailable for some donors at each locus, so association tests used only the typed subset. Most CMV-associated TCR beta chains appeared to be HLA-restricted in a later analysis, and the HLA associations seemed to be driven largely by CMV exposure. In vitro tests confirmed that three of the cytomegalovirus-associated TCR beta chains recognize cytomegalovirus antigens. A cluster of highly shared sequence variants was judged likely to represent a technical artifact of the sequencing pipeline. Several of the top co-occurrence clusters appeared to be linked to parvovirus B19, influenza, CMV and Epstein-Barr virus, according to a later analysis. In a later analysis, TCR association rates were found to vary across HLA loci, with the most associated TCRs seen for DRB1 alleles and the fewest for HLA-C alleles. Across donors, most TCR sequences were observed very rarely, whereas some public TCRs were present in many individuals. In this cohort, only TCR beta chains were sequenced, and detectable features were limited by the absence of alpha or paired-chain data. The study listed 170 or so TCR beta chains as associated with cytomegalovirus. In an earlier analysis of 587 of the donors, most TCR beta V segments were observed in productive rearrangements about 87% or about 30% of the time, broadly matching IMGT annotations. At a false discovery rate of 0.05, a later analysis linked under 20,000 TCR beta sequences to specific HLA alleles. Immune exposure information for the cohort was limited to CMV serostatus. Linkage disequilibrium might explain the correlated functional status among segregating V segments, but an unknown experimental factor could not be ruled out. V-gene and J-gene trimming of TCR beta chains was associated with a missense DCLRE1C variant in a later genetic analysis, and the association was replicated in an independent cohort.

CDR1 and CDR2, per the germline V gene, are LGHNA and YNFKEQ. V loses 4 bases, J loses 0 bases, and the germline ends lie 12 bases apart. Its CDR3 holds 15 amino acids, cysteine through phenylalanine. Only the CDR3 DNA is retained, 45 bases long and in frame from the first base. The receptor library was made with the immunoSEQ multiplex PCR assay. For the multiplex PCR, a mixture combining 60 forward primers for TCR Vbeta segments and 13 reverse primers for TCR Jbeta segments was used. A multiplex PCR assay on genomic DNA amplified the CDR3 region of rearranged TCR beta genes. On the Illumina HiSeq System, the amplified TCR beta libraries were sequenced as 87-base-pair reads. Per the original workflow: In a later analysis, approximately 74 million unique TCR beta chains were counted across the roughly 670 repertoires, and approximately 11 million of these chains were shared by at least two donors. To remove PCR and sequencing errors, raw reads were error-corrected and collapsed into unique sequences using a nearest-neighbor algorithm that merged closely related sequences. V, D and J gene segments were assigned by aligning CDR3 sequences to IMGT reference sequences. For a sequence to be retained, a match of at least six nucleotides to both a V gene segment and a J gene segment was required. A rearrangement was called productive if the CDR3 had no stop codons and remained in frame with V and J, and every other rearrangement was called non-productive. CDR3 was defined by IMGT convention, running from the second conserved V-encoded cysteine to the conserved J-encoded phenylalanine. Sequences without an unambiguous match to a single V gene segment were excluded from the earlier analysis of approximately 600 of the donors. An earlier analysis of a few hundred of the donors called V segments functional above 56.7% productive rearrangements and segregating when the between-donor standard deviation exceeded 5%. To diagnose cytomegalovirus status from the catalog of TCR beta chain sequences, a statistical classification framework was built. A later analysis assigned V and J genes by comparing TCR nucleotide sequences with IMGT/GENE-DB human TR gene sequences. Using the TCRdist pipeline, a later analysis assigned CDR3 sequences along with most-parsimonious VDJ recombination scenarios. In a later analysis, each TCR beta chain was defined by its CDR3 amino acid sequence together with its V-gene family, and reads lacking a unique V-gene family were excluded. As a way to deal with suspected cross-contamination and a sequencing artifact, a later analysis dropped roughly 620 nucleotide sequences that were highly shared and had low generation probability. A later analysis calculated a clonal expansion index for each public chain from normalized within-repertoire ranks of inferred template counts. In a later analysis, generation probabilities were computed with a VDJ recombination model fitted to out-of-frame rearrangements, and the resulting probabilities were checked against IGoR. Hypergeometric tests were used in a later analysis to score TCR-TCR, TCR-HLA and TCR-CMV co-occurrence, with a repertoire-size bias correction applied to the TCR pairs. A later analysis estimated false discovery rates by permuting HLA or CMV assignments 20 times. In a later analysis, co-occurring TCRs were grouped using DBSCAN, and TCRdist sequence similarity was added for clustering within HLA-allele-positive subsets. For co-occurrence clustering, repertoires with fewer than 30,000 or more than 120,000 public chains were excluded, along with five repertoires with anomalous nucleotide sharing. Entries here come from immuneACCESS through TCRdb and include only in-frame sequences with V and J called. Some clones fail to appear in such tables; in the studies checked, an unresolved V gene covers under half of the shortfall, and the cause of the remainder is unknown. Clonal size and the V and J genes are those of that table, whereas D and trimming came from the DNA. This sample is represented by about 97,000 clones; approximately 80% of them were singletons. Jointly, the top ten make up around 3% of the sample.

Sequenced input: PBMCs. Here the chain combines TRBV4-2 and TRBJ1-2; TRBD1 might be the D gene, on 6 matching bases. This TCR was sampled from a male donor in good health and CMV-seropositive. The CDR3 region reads CASSRRGQPNYGYTF. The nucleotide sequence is TGTGCCAGCAGCCGCCGCGGACAGCCTAACTATGGCTACACCTTC.